This T cell receptor (beta chain) stems from a study of OX40 agonist ivuxolimab in advanced cancers. Turning to the study itself: A mean age of approximately 60 years, range roughly 20 to 80, was recorded, and approximately 79% were male. Whole-study results and caveats: CD8+ T cells were the subset that, on average, had more expanded clones than CD4+.

Blood was sampled at baseline, cycle 4 day 1, and cycle 7 day 1. V was clipped by 1 base and J by 3 bases, with 10 bases between them. The germline V gene has CDR1 MNHNS and CDR2 SASEGT. The CDR3 length is 16 residues. For this clone: What it recognizes is unknown.

Assay: immunoSEQ multiplex PCR; the TCRdb copy retains only in-frame clones and omits some. The table includes 95,000 or so clones, approximately 90% detected once. The rearrangement links TRBV6-1 to TRBJ1-6; no clear D. Material: CD4+ or CD8+ T cells sorted from blood, obtained in a trial of the OX40 agonist ivuxolimab. The receptor comes from an adult with an advanced solid tumor such as melanoma, head and neck, liver or kidney cancer. The CDR3 DNA reads as TGTGCCAGCAGTGAAGACGGGAACTTCTATAATTCACCCCTCCACTTT. This gives the protein CASSEDGNFYNSPLHF.